The rows below give T cell receptor beta chains drawn from one sample of a study of graft-versus-host responses after intestinal transplantation. The repertoire was sequenced with immunoSEQ multiplex PCR; TCRdb's copy has only in-frame clones and lacks some. The sample contains about 15,000 clones, roughly two fifths of which appear only once. The sequencing used alloreactive CD8+ T cells from a mixed lymphocyte reaction culture, collected before intestinal transplant. The receptors come from a human patient who received an intestinal transplant. CDR3s include the opening cysteine and the closing phenylalanine or tryptophan. Fields, in order: D gene, clone size, J gene, V gene, CDR3 DNA, CDR3 protein. The D gene is left open where the match is weak. Size is omitted from some rows. Given values are once, few, many or a class for expanded clones.

>.|.|TRBJ2-3|TRBV7-9
TGTGCCAGCAGCTTTATTACAGATACGCAGTATTTT
CASSFITDTQYF
>TRBD1|.|TRBJ2-7|TRBV6-6
TGTGCCAGCAGTCCCGGACAGGGAGGCTACGAGCAGTACTTC
CASSPGQGGYEQYF
>TRBD1|.|TRBJ2-5|TRBV27
TGTGCCAGCTCCCCAGGGGGTTACAGATCCGAGACCCAGTACTTC
CASSPGGYRSETQYF
>.|few|TRBJ1-4|TRBV25-1
TGTGCCAGCAAACGGGAAAAACTGTTTTTT
CASKREKLFF
>.|.|TRBJ2-7|TRBV7-8
TGTGCCAGCAGCTTAGACGGGGACGAGCAGTACTTC
CASSLDGDEQYF
>.|medium-sized|TRBJ2-7|TRBV4-1
TGCGCCAGCAGCCAAGTGAGAGGGCCAAGCTACGAGCAGTACTTC
CASSQVRGPSYEQYF
>.|.|TRBJ2-2|TRBV30
TGTGCCTGGAGTGTATCTAGCCACACCGGGGAGCTGTTTTTT
CAWSVSSHTGELFF
>.|.|TRBJ2-7|TRBV9
TGTGCCAGCAGCGTTGACGGGAGTCTCCGCGAGCAGTACTTC
CASSVDGSLREQYF
>TRBD2|.|TRBJ2-5|TRBV7-8
TGTGCCAGCAGCTTGGGGAGCGGGAGATTTCGGGAGACCCAGTACTTC
CASSLGSGRFRETQYF
>.|.|TRBJ2-7|TRBV6-1
TGTGCCAGCAGTCCGAGGGCTCCGTACGAGCAGTACTTC
CASSPRAPYEQYF
>.|.|TRBJ2-1|TRBV7-8
TGTGCCAGCAGCTTAGCATATGGGGAGTCTTTAGGATACGATGAGCAGTTCTTC
CASSLAYGESLGYDEQFF
>.|.|TRBJ1-3|TRBV4-3
TGCGCCAGCAGCCAAGAGACACCCATGATCTCTGGAAACACCATATATTTT
CASSQETPMISGNTIYF
>TRBD2|.|TRBJ2-7|TRBV4-3
TGCGCCAGCAGCCACGGACTAGCGGGGGTCGAGCAGTACTTC
CASSHGLAGVEQYF
>TRBD2|few|TRBJ2-1|TRBV29-1
TGCAGCGTTGAAGGTCTAGCGGGAAAGGGATCCTACAATGAGCAGTTCTTC
CSVEGLAGKGSYNEQFF
>TRBD2|.|TRBJ2-1|TRBV7-3
TGTGCCAGCAGCCCCAGCGGGAGCTACAATGAGCAGTTCTTC
CASSPSGSYNEQFF
>TRBD1|few|TRBJ2-4|TRBV7-9
TGTGCCAGCAGCTTTACAGGGGGCGGCAAAAACATTCAGTACTTC
CASSFTGGGKNIQYF
>.|few|TRBJ1-2|TRBV27
TGTGCCAGCAGTTTATCGGGGGGGCGCGGTGGCTACACCTTC
CASSLSGGRGGYTF
>.|.|TRBJ2-5|TRBV6-6
TGTGCCAGCAGTTACTCCAAAGAGACCCAGTACTTC
CASSYSKETQYF
>.|medium-sized|TRBJ1-1|TRBV29-1
TGCAGCGTTAGTCCGACAGTTGAAGCTTTCTTT
CSVSPTVEAFF
>.|once|TRBJ1-5|TRBV28
TGTGCCAGCAAACCGGGACTCTATAGCAATCAGCCCCAGCATTTT
CASKPGLYSNQPQHF
>.|once|TRBJ1-1|TRBV4-1
TGCGCCAGCAGCCAAGACTTTTTGGCTAACACTGAAGCTTTCTTT
CASSQDFLANTEAFF
>.|few|TRBJ2-5|TRBV5-8
TGTGCCAGCAGCTTGGGGGTTTGGGAGTCCCCCCAAGAGACCCAGTACTTC
CASSLGVWESPQETQYF
>.|few|TRBJ1-1|TRBV29-1
TGCAGCTCCCGGGACACTGAAGCTTTCTTT
CSSRDTEAFF
>TRBD1|.|TRBJ2-7|TRBV30
TGTGCCTGGAGTCAGGGGGCTGGCTACGAGCAGTACTTC
CAWSQGAGYEQYF
>.|.|TRBJ2-7|TRBV7-9
TGTGCCAGCAGCTTAATTTCAGGGTTCATAAACGAGCAGTACTTC
CASSLISGFINEQYF
>TRBD2|.|TRBJ2-7|TRBV5-1
TGCGCCAGCAGCGCCGTCGGGGGGGGTGACGAGCAGTACTTC
CASSAVGGGDEQYF
>.|few|TRBJ1-3|TRBV7-2
TGTGCCAGCAGCTTAGATCGGGGGAGTGGAAACACCATATATTTT
CASSLDRGSGNTIYF
>.|.|TRBJ1-2|TRBV4-1
TGCGCCAGCAGCCAATCAGCAGGGAAGATCTACTATGGCTACACCTTC
CASSQSAGKIYYGYTF
>.|.|TRBJ2-7|TRBV21-1
TGTGCCAGCAGCAAAGAGGCTAGCGGAACCTACGAGCAGTACTTC
CASSKEASGTYEQYF
>.|.|TRBJ2-2|TRBV5-6
TGTGCCAGCAGCTTCGGAACGGGCACCGGGGAGCTGTTTTTT
CASSFGTGTGELFF
>.|.|TRBJ2-1|TRBV7-9
TGTGCCAGCAGCCCAAAGAGGAGCCCTGAGCAGTTCTTC
CASSPKRSPEQFF
>.|few|TRBJ2-1|TRBV4-1
TGCGCCAGCAGCCAAGATTACGGGATGAATGAGCAGTTCTTC
CASSQDYGMNEQFF
>.|.|TRBJ1-5|TRBV2
TGTGCCAGCGGGAGACTGTCCTCCAATCAGCCCCAGCATTTT
CASGRLSSNQPQHF
>TRBD2|.|TRBJ2-7|TRBV27
TGTGCCAGCAGTTTATCGGGACTAGCGGGAGTTTACGAGCAGTACTTC
CASSLSGLAGVYEQYF
>TRBD1|few|TRBJ1-1|TRBV27
TGTGCCAGCAGTTGGACAGGGGGCACTGAAGCTTTCTTT
CASSWTGGTEAFF
>.|.|TRBJ2-7|TRBV6-5
TGTGCCAGCAACCCCAGGACACCCTACGAGCAGTACTTC
CASNPRTPYEQYF
>TRBD1|few|TRBJ1-6|TRBV5-6
TGTGCCAGCAGCACCGGGACAGCTAATTCACCCCTCCACTTT
CASSTGTANSPLHF
>.|.|TRBJ1-1|TRBV2
TGTGCCACCCGCTGGAGGAGGACTGAAGCTTTCTTT
CATRWRRTEAFF
>.|few|TRBJ2-1|TRBV10-1
TGCGCCAGCGTAATCTCCCCTCCGGCTCACTACTACTACTACAATGAGCAGTTCTTC
CASVISPPAHYYYYNEQFF
>.|few|TRBJ1-2|TRBV28
TGTGCCACGGTCCCGGGACACACAAACTATGGCTACACCTTC
CATVPGHTNYGYTF
>.|.|TRBJ2-1|TRBV11-2
TGTGCCAGCGCAGGATGGTCGAATGAGCAGTTCTTC
CASAGWSNEQFF
>.|.|TRBJ2-7|TRBV2
TGTGCCAGCAGTGCAGGGTCCTACGAGCAGTACTTC
CASSAGSYEQYF
>.|.|TRBJ2-1|TRBV7-8
TGTGCCAGCAGTTGGGACTTAAACAATGAGCAGTTCTTC
CASSWDLNNEQFF
>.|once|TRBJ2-5|TRBV4-1
TGCGCCAGCAGCCAAGGGGCACTTCTCCAAGAGACCCAGTACTTC
CASSQGALLQETQYF
>.|.|TRBJ1-3|TRBV2
TGTGCCAGCAGCCAGGGTGCAGCTGGAAACACCATATATTTT
CASSQGAAGNTIYF
>.|.|TRBJ1-1|TRBV27
TGTGCCAGCAGTTTATCGTGGACAGCTGAAGCTTTCTTT
CASSLSWTAEAFF
>TRBD1|.|TRBJ1-4|TRBV30
TGTGCCTGGAGTACTGGGACAGGGGCTAGGGAAAAACTGTTTTTT
CAWSTGTGAREKLFF
>.|.|TRBJ1-1|TRBV6-5
TGTGCCAGCAGTGCCTCCTCGGGAGCTTTCTTT
CASSASSGAFF
>.|few|TRBJ1-1|TRBV19
TGTGCCAGTAGTTACGGGAACACTGAAGCTTTCTTT
CASSYGNTEAFF
>TRBD1|once|TRBJ1-1|TRBV6-5
TGTGCCAGCAGGGCAACCGACAGGGACACTGAAGCTTTCTTT
CASRATDRDTEAFF
>TRBD1|medium-sized|TRBJ1-1|TRBV6-5
TGTGCCAGCAGTTATTTCGGACAGGAGAACACTGAAGCTTTCTTT
CASSYFGQENTEAFF
>TRBD1|few|TRBJ2-5|TRBV9
TGTGCCAGCAGCGTAGTGACAGGGGAATATGAGACCCAGTACTTC
CASSVVTGEYETQYF
>.|.|TRBJ2-3|TRBV7-9
TGTGCCAGCAGCGGACTCGGGGGAACAGATACGCAGTATTTT
CASSGLGGTDTQYF
>TRBD2|few|TRBJ2-7|TRBV6-6
TGTGCCAGCAGTTACACTAGCGGGAGAGACGAGCAGTACTTC
CASSYTSGRDEQYF
>TRBD2|few|TRBJ2-1|TRBV4-3
TGCGCCAGCAGCCAAAGACTAGCTGGCAATGAGCAGTTCTTC
CASSQRLAGNEQFF
>TRBD2|.|TRBJ2-3|TRBV19
TGTGCCAGTAGTATCGGCGGGAGCAGCACAGATACGCAGTATTTT
CASSIGGSSTDTQYF
>.|.|TRBJ2-1|TRBV29-1
TGCAGCGTTGTCGGGAGCACCTACAATGAGCAGTTCTTC
CSVVGSTYNEQFF